This record looks at one T cell receptor (beta chain) sequence and its context. The germline CDR1 and CDR2 sequences are LNHNV and YYDKDF (reference sequence). This CDR3 spans 15 amino acids. V was cut by 6 bases and J by 0 bases, with 14 bases left in between. This record belongs to a study of blood T cell repertoires in COVID-19. The wider study: There were acute and convalescent COVID-19 samples, and they came from the United States, Italy and Spain. T cells, B-cell-depleted T cells, or PBMCs provided the cDNA or gDNA that served as material.

Authors' analysis steps: Amplification with reference gene primers provided the estimates of nucleated cell counts. Libraries were prepared by immunoSEQ multiplex PCR; TCRdb keeps only in-frame clonotypes and omits some of them. That table is the source of V, J and clone size, and D and trimming were worked out from the DNA. Among about 83,000 clones, about nine tenths were seen once, and the ten largest hold under 55%. The source material was peripheral blood. The chain joins TRBV15 to TRBJ1-1; D unclear. This TCR was recovered from a human donor in a cohort sampled during active COVID-19. CDR3 coding DNA: TGTGCCACCAGGGCAGGAGGGCTCATGAACACTGAAGCTTTCTTT. This codes for CATRAGGLMNTEAFF. Full variable domain (rest looked up from reference TRBV15 and TRBJ1-1): DAMVIQNPRYQVTQFGKPVTLSCSQTLNHNVMYWYQQKSSQAPKLLFHYYDKDFNNEADTPDNFQSRRPNTSFCFLDIRSPGLGDTAMYLCATRAGGLMNTEAFFGQGTRLTVV.